This T cell receptor beta chain comes out of a study of beta chain features in type 1 diabetes. Overall study findings and caveats: The VDJ junctions of type 1 diabetes patients carried fewer insertions and more deletions. Among all four CD4+ subsets, Type 1 diabetes patients had TCRB CDR3s that were moderately but significantly shorter. It was among patients, rather than healthy donors, that naive, central memory and Treg TCRB repertoires appeared more similar.

J gave up 4 bases and V 2 bases, and 7 bases lay outside the gene matches. Germline V gene lookup returns CDR1 SGHRS and CDR2 YFSETQ. This CDR3 is built from 15 residues. Regarding this clone: What it binds is unknown.

Of the isolated RNA, all was reverse transcribed, and so the sequenced material was expressed TCRB transcripts. TCRdb keeps only in-frame clones here, not all; method: immunoSEQ multiplex PCR. The repertoire holds 200,000 to 250,000 clones, about a tenth seen once, with 1% to 1.5% in the top ten. The sample was central memory CD4+ T cells from blood. This TCR was recovered from a man between 18 and 35 years old in good health. The chain recombines TRBV5-1 with TRBJ2-7; 9 bases map to TRBD2. The CDR3 DNA sequence: TGCGCCAGCAGCTTTTTGGTAGCGGGGGATTACGAGCAGTACTTC. The encoded protein is CASSFLVAGDYEQYF. The variable domain in full, with the rest retrieved from reference TRBV5-1 and TRBJ2-7, is KAGVTQTPRYLIKTRGQQVTLSCSPISGHRSVSWYQQTPGQGLQFLFEYFSETQRNKGNFPGRFSGRQFSNSRSEMNVSTLELGDSALYLCASSFLVAGDYEQYFGPGTRLTVT.